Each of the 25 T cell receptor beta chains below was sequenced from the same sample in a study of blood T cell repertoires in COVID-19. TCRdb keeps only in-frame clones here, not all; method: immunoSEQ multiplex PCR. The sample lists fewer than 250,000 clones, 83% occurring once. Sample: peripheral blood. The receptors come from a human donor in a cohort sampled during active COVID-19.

CDR3 nucleotide sequence: TGCGCCAGCAGCTCCTCCGGGACTACCCAAGAGACCCAGTACTTC. Its translation: CASSSSGTTQETQYF. This sequence joins TRBV5-1 and TRBJ2-5; 7 bases are shared with TRBD2. This CDR3 region has 15 residues. Germline CDR1 and CDR2: SGHRS and YFSETQ. V was pared by 3 bases and J by 1 base, with 6 bases of the junction left unmatched. Full variable domain (rest looked up from reference TRBV5-1 and TRBJ2-5): KAGVTQTPRYLIKTRGQQVTLSCSPISGHRSVSWYQQTPGQGLQFLFEYFSETQRNKGNFPGRFSGRQFSNSRSEMNVSTLELGDSALYLCASSSSGTTQETQYFGPGTRLLVL.

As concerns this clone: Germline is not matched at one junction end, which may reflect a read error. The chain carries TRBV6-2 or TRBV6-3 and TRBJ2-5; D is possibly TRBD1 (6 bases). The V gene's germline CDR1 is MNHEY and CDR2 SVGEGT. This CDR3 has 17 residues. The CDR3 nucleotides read TGTGCCAGCAGTTCCCCAGGGGTTGTTGGATCGAGGGAGACCCAATACTTC. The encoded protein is CASSSPGVVGSRETQYF.

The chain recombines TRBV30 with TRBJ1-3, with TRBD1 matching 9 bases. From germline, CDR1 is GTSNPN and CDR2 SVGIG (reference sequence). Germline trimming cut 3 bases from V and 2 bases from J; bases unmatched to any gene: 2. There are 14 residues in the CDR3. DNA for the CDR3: TGTGCCTGGAGGACAGGGGGAACTGGAAACACCATATATTTT. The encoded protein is CAWRTGGTGNTIYF. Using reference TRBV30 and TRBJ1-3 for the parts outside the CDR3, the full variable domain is SQTIHQWPATLVQPVGSPLSLECTVEGTSNPNLYWYRQAAGRGLQLLFYSVGIGQISSEVPQNLSASRPQDRQFILSSKKLLLSDSGFYLCAWRTGGTGNTIYFGEGSWLTVV.

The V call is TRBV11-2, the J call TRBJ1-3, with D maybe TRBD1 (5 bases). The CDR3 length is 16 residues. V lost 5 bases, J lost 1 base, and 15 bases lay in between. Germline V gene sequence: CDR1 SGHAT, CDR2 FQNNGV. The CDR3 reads CASSLSFRVSGNTIYF. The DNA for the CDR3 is TGTGCCAGCAGCCTCTCTTTCAGGGTATCTGGAAACACCATATATTTT.

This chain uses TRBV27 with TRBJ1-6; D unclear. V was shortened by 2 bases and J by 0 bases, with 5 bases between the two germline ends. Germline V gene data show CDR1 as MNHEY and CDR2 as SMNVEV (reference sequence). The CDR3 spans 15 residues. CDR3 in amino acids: CASSLGRSYNSPLHF. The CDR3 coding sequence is TGTGCCAGCAGTTTAGGGCGCTCCTATAATTCACCCCTCCACTTT.

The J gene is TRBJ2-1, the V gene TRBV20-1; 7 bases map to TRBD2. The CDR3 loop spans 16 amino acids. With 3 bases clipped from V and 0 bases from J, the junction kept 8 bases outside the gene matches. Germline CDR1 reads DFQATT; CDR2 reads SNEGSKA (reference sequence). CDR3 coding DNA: TGCAGTGCTAGTACGGGAGGCCCCCGCTCCTACAATGAGCAGTTCTTC. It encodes CSASTGGPRSYNEQFF.

DNA of the CDR3: TGTGCCAGCAGCGCCGAGGACAGGGCCGAGACCCAGTACTTC. It translates to CASSAEDRAETQYF. The chain carries TRBV9 and TRBJ2-5; 8 bases line up with TRBD1. Germline CDR1 is SGDLS and CDR2 is YYNGEE. The V gene end was trimmed by 3 bases and the J gene end by 5 bases; junction bases not matched to a gene: 6. The CDR3 contains 14 residues. Filled out from reference TRBV9 and TRBJ2-5, the complete variable domain reads DSGVTQTPKHLITATGQRVTLRCSPRSGDLSVYWYQQSLDQGLQFLIQYYNGEERAKGNILERFSAQQFPDLHSELNLSSLELGDSALYFCASSAEDRAETQYFGPGTRLLVL.

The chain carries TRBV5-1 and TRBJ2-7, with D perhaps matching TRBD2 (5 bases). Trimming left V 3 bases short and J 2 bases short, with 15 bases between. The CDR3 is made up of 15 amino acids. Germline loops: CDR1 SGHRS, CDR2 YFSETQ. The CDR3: CASSSGEWGTYEQYF. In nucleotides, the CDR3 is TGCGCCAGCAGCTCTGGGGAGTGGGGTACCTACGAGCAGTACTTC.

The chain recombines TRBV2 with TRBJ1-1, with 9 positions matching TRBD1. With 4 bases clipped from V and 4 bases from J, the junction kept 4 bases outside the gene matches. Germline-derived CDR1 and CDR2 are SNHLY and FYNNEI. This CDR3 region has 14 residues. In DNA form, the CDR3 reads TGTGCCAGCAGTGGACAGGGGGGGAGCACTGAAGCTTTCTTT. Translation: CASSGQGGSTEAFF. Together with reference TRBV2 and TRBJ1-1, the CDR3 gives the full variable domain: EPEVTQTPSHQVTQMGQEVILRCVPISNHLYFYWYRQILGQKVEFLVSFYNNEISEKSEIFDDQFSVERPDGSNFTLKIRSTKLEDSAMYFCASSGQGGSTEAFFGQGTRLTVV.

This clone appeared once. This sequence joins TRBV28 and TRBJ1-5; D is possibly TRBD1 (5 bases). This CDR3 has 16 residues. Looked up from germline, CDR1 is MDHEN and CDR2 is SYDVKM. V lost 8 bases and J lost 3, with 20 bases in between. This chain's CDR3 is CASAILREGNNQPQHF. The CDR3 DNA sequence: TGTGCCAGCGCAATTCTCAGGGAGGGGAACAATCAGCCCCAGCATTTT.

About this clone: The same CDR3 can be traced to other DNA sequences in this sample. The CDR3 protein is CASSPRQETQYF. CDR3 sequence (DNA): TGTGCCAGCTCACCTCGGCAAGAGACCCAGTACTTC. The rearrangement links TRBV18 to TRBJ2-5; no firm D call. Germline loops: CDR1 KGHSH, CDR2 LQKENI. V was shortened by 3 bases and J by 2 bases, with 4 bases between the two germline ends. This CDR3 is built from 12 residues.

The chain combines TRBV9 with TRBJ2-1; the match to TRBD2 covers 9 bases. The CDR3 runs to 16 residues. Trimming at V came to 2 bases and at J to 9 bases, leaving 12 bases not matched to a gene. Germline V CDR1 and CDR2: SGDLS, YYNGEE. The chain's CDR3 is CASSVGGPSGNFEQFF. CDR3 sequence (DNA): TGTGCCAGCAGCGTTGGGGGTCCTAGCGGGAATTTTGAGCAGTTCTTC.

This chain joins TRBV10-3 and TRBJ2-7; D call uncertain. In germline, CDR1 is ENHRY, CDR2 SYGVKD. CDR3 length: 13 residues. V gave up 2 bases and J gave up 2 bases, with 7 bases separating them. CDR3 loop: CAISERLPYEQYF. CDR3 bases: TGTGCCATCAGTGAGCGTCTTCCCTACGAGCAGTACTTC.

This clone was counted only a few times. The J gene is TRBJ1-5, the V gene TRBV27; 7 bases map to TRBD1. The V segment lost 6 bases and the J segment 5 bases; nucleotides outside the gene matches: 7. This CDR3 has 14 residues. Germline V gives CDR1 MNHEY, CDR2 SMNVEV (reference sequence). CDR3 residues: CASRPTGWYQPQHF. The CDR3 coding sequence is TGTGCCAGCAGACCGACAGGGTGGTATCAGCCCCAGCATTTT.

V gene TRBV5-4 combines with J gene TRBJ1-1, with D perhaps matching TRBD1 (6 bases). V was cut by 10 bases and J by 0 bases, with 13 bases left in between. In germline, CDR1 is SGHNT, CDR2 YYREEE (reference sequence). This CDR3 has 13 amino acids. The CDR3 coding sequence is TGTGCCGGCTCACAGGGATTGAACACTGAAGCTTTCTTT. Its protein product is CAGSQGLNTEAFF. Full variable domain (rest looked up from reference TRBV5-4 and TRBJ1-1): ETGVTQSPTHLIKTRGQQVTLRCSSQSGHNTVSWYQQALGQGPQFIFQYYREEENGRGNFPPRFSGLQFPNYSSELNVNALELDDSALYLCAGSQGLNTEAFFGQGTRLTVV.

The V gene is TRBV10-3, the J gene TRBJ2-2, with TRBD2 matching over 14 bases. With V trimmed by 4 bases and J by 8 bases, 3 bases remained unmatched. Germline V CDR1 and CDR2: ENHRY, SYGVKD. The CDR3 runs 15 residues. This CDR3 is CAISGLAGGAGELFF. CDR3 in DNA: TGTGCCATCAGTGGACTAGCGGGGGGGGCAGGGGAGCTGTTTTTT.

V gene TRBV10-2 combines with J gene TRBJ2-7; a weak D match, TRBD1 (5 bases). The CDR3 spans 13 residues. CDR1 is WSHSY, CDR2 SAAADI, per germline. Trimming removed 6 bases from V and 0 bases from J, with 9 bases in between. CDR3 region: CASSPDSSYEQYF. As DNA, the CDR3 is TGCGCCAGCAGCCCCGACAGCTCCTACGAGCAGTACTTC.

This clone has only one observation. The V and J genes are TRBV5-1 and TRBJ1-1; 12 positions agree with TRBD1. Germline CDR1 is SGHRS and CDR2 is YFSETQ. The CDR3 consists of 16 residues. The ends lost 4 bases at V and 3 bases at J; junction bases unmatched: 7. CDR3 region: CASSQAGTGGHTEAFF. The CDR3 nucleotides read TGCGCCAGCAGCCAAGCCGGGACAGGGGGCCACACTGAAGCTTTCTTT.

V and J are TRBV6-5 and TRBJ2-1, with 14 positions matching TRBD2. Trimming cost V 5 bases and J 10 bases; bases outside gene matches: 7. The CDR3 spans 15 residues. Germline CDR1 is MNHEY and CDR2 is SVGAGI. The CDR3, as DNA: TGTGCCAGCAGTACCGGGACTAGCGGGAGTGCGGAGCAGTTCTTC. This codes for CASSTGTSGSAEQFF.

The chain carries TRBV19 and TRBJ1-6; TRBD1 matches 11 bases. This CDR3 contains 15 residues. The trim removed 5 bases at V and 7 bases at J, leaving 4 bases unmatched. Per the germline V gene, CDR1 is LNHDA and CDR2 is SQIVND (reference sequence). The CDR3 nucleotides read TGTGCCAGTAGTTTCGGGACAGGGGGGAATTCACCCCTCCACTTT. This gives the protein CASSFGTGGNSPLHF.

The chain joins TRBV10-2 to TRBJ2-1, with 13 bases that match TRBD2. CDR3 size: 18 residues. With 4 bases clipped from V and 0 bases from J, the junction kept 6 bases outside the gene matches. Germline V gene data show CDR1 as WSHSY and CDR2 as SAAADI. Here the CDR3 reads CASSGRLAGGNSYNEQFF. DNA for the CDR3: TGCGCCAGCAGTGGCCGACTAGCGGGAGGCAACTCCTACAATGAGCAGTTCTTC.

The CDR3 here is CASSHRQGSLPYQETQYF. The CDR3 bases are TGTGCCAGTAGCCATAGACAGGGTTCCTTACCGTACCAAGAGACCCAGTACTTC. The rearrangement links TRBV19 to TRBJ2-5; 7 bases agree with TRBD1. V lost 6 bases to trimming and J lost 0 bases; unmatched junction nucleotides: 16. Germline values: CDR1 LNHDA, CDR2 SQIVND (reference sequence). The CDR3 extends over 18 amino acids.

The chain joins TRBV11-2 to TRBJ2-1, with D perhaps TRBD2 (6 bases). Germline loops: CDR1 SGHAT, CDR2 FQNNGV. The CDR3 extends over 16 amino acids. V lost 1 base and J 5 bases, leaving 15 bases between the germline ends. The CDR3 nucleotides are TGTGCCAGCAGCTTAGCGGAGGGGCGGATTGACAATGAGCAGTTCTTC. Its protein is CASSLAEGRIDNEQFF.

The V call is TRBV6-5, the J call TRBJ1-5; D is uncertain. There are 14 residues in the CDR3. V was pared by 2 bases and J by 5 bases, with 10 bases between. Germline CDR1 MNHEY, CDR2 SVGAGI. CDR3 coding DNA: TGTGCCAGCAGTTACGGGCATACGGATCAGCCCCAGCATTTT. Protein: CASSYGHTDQPQHF.

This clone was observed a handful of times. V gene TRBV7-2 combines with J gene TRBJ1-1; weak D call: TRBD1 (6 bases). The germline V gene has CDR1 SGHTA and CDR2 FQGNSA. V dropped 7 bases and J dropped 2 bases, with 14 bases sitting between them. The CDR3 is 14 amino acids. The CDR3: CASKSGTHNTEAFF. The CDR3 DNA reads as TGTGCCAGCAAGAGCGGGACACACAACACTGAAGCTTTCTTT.